These 17 T cell receptor beta chains were sequenced from one sample in a study of blood T cell repertoires in COVID-19. Sequencing used immunoSEQ multiplex PCR; TCRdb keeps in-frame clones, though not all of them. The sample has 300,000 to 350,000 clones; 90% are singletons. The sample taken for sequencing was PBMCs or T cells enriched from blood (not recorded which). The receptor set was obtained from a woman aged 18-29 years with acute COVID-19.

This chain connects TRBV7-2 to TRBJ2-7, with 9 bases aligning to TRBD2. CDR1 is SGHTA and CDR2 is FQGNSA in the germline V gene. CDR3 length: 15 residues. J lost 6 bases, V lost 1 base, and 7 bases had no gene match. The CDR3 loop is CASSLERTSVGEQYF. Here the CDR3 DNA reads TGTGCCAGCAGCTTAGAAAGGACTAGCGTCGGCGAGCAGTACTTC. Based on the CDR3 plus reference TRBV7-2 and TRBJ2-7, the full variable domain is GAGVSQSPSNKVTEKGKDVELRCDPISGHTALYWYRQSLGQGLEFLIYFQGNSAPDKSGLPSDRFSAERTGGSVSTLTIQRTQQEDSAVYLCASSLERTSVGEQYFGPGTRLTVT.

J is TRBJ2-2 and V is TRBV6-4; 10 bases line up with TRBD2. The V segment lost 3 bases and the J segment 5 bases; nucleotides outside the gene matches: 6. Germline CDR1 and CDR2: MRHNA and SNTAGT. The CDR3 length is 16 residues. CDR3 coding DNA: TGTGCCAGCAGTGAGTCGCTAGCGGGAGAAACCGGGGAGCTGTTTTTT. It codes for CASSESLAGETGELFF.

The rearrangement links TRBV6-5 to TRBJ2-3; D call uncertain. The V and J ends lost 5 bases and 3 bases respectively, with 15 bases between them. This CDR3 is 15 amino acids long. Germline CDR1 reads MNHEY; CDR2 reads SVGAGI. The CDR3 region has the DNA TGTGCCAGCAGTACAACAGTTCCCACAACAGATACGCAGTATTTT. This translates into CASSTTVPTTDTQYF.

The gene calls are TRBV7-9 and TRBJ1-6, with D perhaps matching TRBD1 (5 bases). V lost 1 base and J 7 bases, leaving 5 bases between the germline ends. CDR1 SEHNR and CDR2 FQNEAQ come from the germline V gene (reference sequence). The CDR3 covers 13 residues. This CDR3 is CASSLEGNSPLHF. The DNA for the CDR3 is TGTGCCAGCAGCTTAGAGGGGAATTCACCCCTCCACTTT.

The chain couples TRBV18 to TRBJ1-2, with D unclear. The germline V and J ends were trimmed by 2 bases and 4 bases, with 11 bases remaining between them. Germline V gene sequence: CDR1 KGHSH, CDR2 LQKENI. The CDR3 totals 14 residues. CDR3 sequence: CASSPTRGTYGYTF. In DNA, the CDR3 is TGTGCCAGCTCACCAACCCGTGGCACCTATGGCTACACCTTC.

The gene calls are TRBV28 and TRBJ1-2; possibly TRBD1 for D (5 bases). The germline CDR1 and CDR2 sequences are MDHEN and SYDVKM. V lost 2 bases, J lost 1 base, and 20 bases lay in between. CDR3 length: 18 residues. CDR3 loop: CASSLKGPLGALNYGYTF. The CDR3 coding sequence is TGTGCCAGCAGTTTAAAGGGGCCTTTAGGGGCCCTTAACTATGGCTACACCTTC.

The V call is TRBV19, the J call TRBJ2-2; D unresolved. The germline V gene has CDR1 LNHDA and CDR2 SQIVND (reference sequence). The CDR3 covers 14 residues. Trimming left V 9 bases short and J 5 bases short, with 16 bases between. CDR3 sequence: CASRRLLATGELFF. CDR3 in DNA: TGTGCCAGCCGGCGGCTCCTGGCGACCGGGGAGCTGTTTTTT. Complete variable domain (other parts from reference TRBV19 and TRBJ2-2): DGGITQSPKYLFRKEGQNVTLSCEQNLNHDAMYWYRQDPGQGLRLIYYSQIVNDFQKGDIAEGYSVSREKKESFPLTVTSAQKNPTAFYLCASRRLLATGELFFGEGSRLTVL.

The chain joins TRBV19 to TRBJ2-2; D may be TRBD2 (7 bases). Deletions cut 7 bases from V and 3 bases from J, with 12 bases between. Germline V gene lookup returns CDR1 LNHDA and CDR2 SQIVND (reference sequence). The CDR3 consists of 14 residues. In DNA form, the CDR3 reads TGTGCCAGTAATTTCGGGGGGCACACCGGGGAGCTGTTTTTT. Translated: CASNFGGHTGELFF.

The rearrangement joins TRBV5-6 to TRBJ1-2; D is unclear. Trimming took off 3 bases at V and 6 bases at J, with 12 bases between the two ends. The CDR3 totals 13 residues. CDR1 SGHDT and CDR2 YYEEEE come from the germline V gene. The CDR3 DNA is TGTGCCAGCAGCTGGGGATCGAGGGATGGCTACACCTTC. This codes for CASSWGSRDGYTF.

This chain uses TRBV7-9 with TRBJ1-2, with a weak D call TRBD1 (5 bases). The CDR3 runs to 16 residues. The germline gives CDR1 SEHNR, CDR2 FQNEAQ (reference sequence). The V end lost 0 bases, the J end lost 4 bases, and 15 bases lay between the germline ends. The CDR3 DNA sequence: TGTGCCAGCAGCTTAGCGCTTTCGGAGGGGATCTATGGCTACACCTTC. Protein: CASSLALSEGIYGYTF.

V and J are TRBV5-5 and TRBJ1-1, with D hard to call. Per the germline V gene, CDR1 is SGHKS and CDR2 is YYEKEE (reference sequence). The CDR3 has 12 residues. Trimming took 3 bases from V and 7 from J, leaving 10 bases between them. In nucleotides, the CDR3 is TGTGCCAGCAGCTCCAACTACTATGAAGCTTTCTTT. This translates into CASSSNYYEAFF.

This chain links TRBV11-3 with TRBJ2-3; D is perhaps TRBD2 (5 bases). Germline loops: CDR1 SGHNT, CDR2 YENEEA. The CDR3 is 13 residues long. Deletions cut 4 bases from V and 10 bases from J, with 15 bases between. CDR3 region: CASSSRTGGAQYF. CDR3 nucleotide sequence: TGTGCCAGCAGCTCAAGAACTGGAGGCGCGCAGTATTTT.

The chain carries TRBV4-1 and TRBJ2-7, with 10 bases aligning to TRBD2. This CDR3 is built from 18 residues. After removal of 0 bases from V and 5 bases from J, the junction contained 13 bases not matched to a gene. Germline V gene data show CDR1 as MGHRA and CDR2 as YSYEKL. Here the CDR3 reads CASSQERGIAGGRDEQYF. CDR3 in DNA: TGCGCCAGCAGCCAAGAAAGGGGAATAGCGGGAGGCCGGGACGAGCAGTACTTC.

This chain links TRBV5-1 with TRBJ1-1, with D hard to call. The germline gives CDR1 SGHRS, CDR2 YFSETQ. Trimming shortened V by 0 bases and J by 1 base, and 10 bases separated the two germline ends. The CDR3 loop spans 15 amino acids. This CDR3 reads CASSLDPTGNTEAFF. The CDR3 DNA reads TGCGCCAGCAGCTTGGATCCGACGGGGAACACTGAAGCTTTCTTT.

The chain combines TRBV2 with TRBJ2-7; a weak D match, TRBD1 (5 bases). Germline loops: CDR1 SNHLY, CDR2 FYNNEI. Trimming cost V 10 bases and J 3 bases, with 16 bases left between them. This CDR3 has 13 amino acids. Here the CDR3 reads CAILRQGFYEQYF. The CDR3 coding sequence is TGTGCCATCCTCCGGCAGGGCTTCTACGAGCAGTACTTC.

In DNA, the CDR3 is TGCAGCGTTGCGGGAGGCCTCATGAACACTGAAGCTTTCTTT. It specifies CSVAGGLMNTEAFF. V usage is TRBV29-1 and J usage is TRBJ1-1; no reliable D call. The CDR3 has 14 residues. V was pared by 4 bases and J by 0 bases, with 12 bases between. Germline V gene data show CDR1 as SQVTM and CDR2 as ANQGSEA.

This clone was observed a handful of times. The rearrangement links TRBV6-5 to TRBJ2-7; D ambiguous. Germline lookup yields CDR1 MNHEY and CDR2 SVGAGI. The V end was cut by 5 bases, the J end by 4 bases, with 12 bases between. The CDR3 has 13 amino acids. The CDR3 reads CASSTNFAYEQYF. CDR3 DNA: TGTGCCAGCAGTACAAATTTCGCATACGAGCAGTACTTC.